The sample holds a few counts of the clone carrying this T cell receptor beta chain. What it recognizes is unknown. The data belong to a study of T-cell reconstitution after alpha-beta-depleted transplantation in children. Study-wide points: A year had passed since transplant, and T-cell counts and diversity by then came mostly from newly produced T cells.

As it was prepared, the TCRbeta library received unique molecular identifiers. MiXCR, run by TCRdb on the PCR reads, gives a single entry per CDR3 protein. The sample includes about 590,000 distinct CDR3 sequences, roughly 13% seen only once; the top ten take around 2.2%. CDR3 size: 14 residues. Trimming shortened V by 5 bases and J by 4 bases, and 14 bases separated the two germline ends. CDR1 is KGHSH, CDR2 LQKENI, per germline. This receptor was taken from a male patient between 5 and 17 years old who had a stem cell transplant for acute myeloid leukemia, so the T cells may come from the graft donor. The chain employs TRBV18 and TRBJ1-1, with D tentatively TRBD1 (5 bases). The sequenced sample was PBMCs, mostly from graft donor cells, obtained 360 days after TCRalphabeta/CD19-depleted stem cell transplant. Here the CDR3 reads CASSASGTATEAFF. CDR3 sequence (DNA): TGTGCCAGCTCAGCGAGTGGGACGGCCACTGAAGCTTTCTTT. Supplemented by reference TRBV18 and TRBJ1-1, the full variable domain reads NAGVMQNPRHLVRRRGQEARLRCSPMKGHSHVYWYRQLPEEGLKFMVYLQKENIIDESGMPKERFSAEFPKEGPSILRIQQVVRGDSAAYFCASSASGTATEAFFGQGTRLTVV.